These 18 T cell receptor beta chains originate from one sample sequenced in a study of cytomegalovirus exposure and HLA in healthy donors. Profiled with immunoSEQ multiplex PCR; TCRdb holds only in-frame clones, not every one. The data hold some 130,000 clones, with approximately 89% observed a single time. What was sequenced was PBMCs. The source of these receptors is a woman aged 18 to 35 in good health and CMV-seronegative.

The chain uses TRBV9 and TRBJ1-5; tentative D call: TRBD1 (5 bases). Germline CDR1 SGDLS, CDR2 YYNGEE. The CDR3 covers 15 residues. The V end was cut by 3 bases, the J end by 4 bases, with 14 bases between. Here the CDR3 DNA reads TGTGCCAGCAGCGGGCCGGGACTTACGAATCAGCCCCAGCATTTT. It translates to CASSGPGLTNQPQHF.

The V and J genes are TRBV19 and TRBJ1-1; a possible D gene is TRBD1 (6 bases). The V and J ends lost 4 bases and 2 bases respectively, with 11 bases between them. The CDR3 length is 14 residues. Germline V gene data show CDR1 as LNHDA and CDR2 as SQIVND (reference sequence). CDR3 DNA: TGTGCCAGTAGTACGCCGGGACATAACACTGAAGCTTTCTTT. Protein sequence: CASSTPGHNTEAFF. The variable domain in full, completed from reference TRBV19 and TRBJ1-1, reads DGGITQSPKYLFRKEGQNVTLSCEQNLNHDAMYWYRQDPGQGLRLIYYSQIVNDFQKGDIAEGYSVSREKKESFPLTVTSAQKNPTAFYLCASSTPGHNTEAFFGQGTRLTVV.

The chain links TRBV6-6 to TRBJ2-3, with D tentatively TRBD2 (5 bases). CDR3 length: 13 residues. V was shortened by 6 bases and J by 4 bases, with 11 bases between the two germline ends. Per the germline V gene, CDR1 is MNHNY and CDR2 is SVGAGI (reference sequence). The CDR3 here is CASRRDYSDTQYF. The CDR3, as DNA: TGTGCCAGCAGACGCGACTATTCAGATACGCAGTATTTT.

This chain connects TRBV6-1 to TRBJ2-1; D is perhaps TRBD2 (5 bases). Germline-derived CDR1 and CDR2 are MNHNS and SASEGT. Trimming took 8 bases from V and 8 from J, leaving 16 bases between them. The CDR3 extends over 13 amino acids. This CDR3 is CASETSGLHEQFF. For the CDR3, the DNA is TGTGCCAGCGAAACTAGTGGTTTGCATGAGCAGTTCTTC.

This rearrangement joins TRBV7-2 to TRBJ2-3; no firm D call. From germline, CDR1 is SGHTA and CDR2 FQGNSA. The CDR3 loop spans 12 amino acids. The ends were cut back, 5 bases at V and 2 bases at J, with 5 bases in the middle. Written as DNA, the CDR3 is TGTGCCAGCAGCCAAAACACAGATACGCAGTATTTT. Translated, it gives CASSQNTDTQYF.

The gene calls are TRBV5-1 and TRBJ1-2, with D tentatively TRBD1 (5 bases). Germline values: CDR1 SGHRS, CDR2 YFSETQ. Trimming stripped 6 bases from V and 8 bases from J, with 17 bases between. The CDR3 consists of 13 residues. The DNA for the CDR3 is TGCGCCAGCACAATGAATGGGGGGAAAGGCTACACCTTC. Translated: CASTMNGGKGYTF.

The genes are TRBV15 and TRBJ2-2; 8 bases fit TRBD2. The CDR3 loop spans 14 amino acids. V shed 10 bases and J 4 bases; nucleotides not matched to a gene: 8. Germline CDR1 and CDR2: LNHNV and YYDKDF (reference sequence). The CDR3: CASNSGDGTGELFF. For the CDR3, the DNA is TGTGCCAGCAATAGCGGGGATGGCACCGGGGAGCTGTTTTTT.

The chain combines TRBV2 with TRBJ2-1; D possibly corresponds to TRBD2 (5 bases). Germline CDR1 is SNHLY and CDR2 is FYNNEI. The CDR3 is 13 residues long. V lost 9 bases and J lost 8, with 17 bases in between. CDR3 DNA: TGTGCCAGTCAAAGGGCCGGGCGGGATGAGCAGTTCTTC. Amino acids: CASQRAGRDEQFF.

This chain joins TRBV27 and TRBJ1-5, with a weak D call TRBD1 (5 bases). V was cut by 3 bases and J by 3 bases, with 18 bases left in between. CDR1 and CDR2 (germline): MNHEY, SMNVEV (reference sequence). The CDR3 sequence is 17 residues long. Here the CDR3 DNA reads TGTGCCAGCAGTTTGTGGGGGAGGCGCAGTCTCAATCAGCCCCAGCATTTT. It yields the protein CASSLWGRRSLNQPQHF.

The chain uses TRBV7-9 and TRBJ1-6; D is perhaps TRBD1 (6 bases). CDR3 length: 15 residues. Trimming cost V 3 bases and J 10 bases, with 16 bases left between them. CDR1 is SEHNR and CDR2 is FQNEAQ in the germline V gene (reference sequence). CDR3 bases: TGTGCCAGCAGCTTCAACGGACAGAACTTCTCACCCCTCCACTTT. This gives the protein CASSFNGQNFSPLHF.

The rearrangement uses TRBV18 and TRBJ2-7; TRBD1 agrees at 8 bases. CDR1 KGHSH and CDR2 LQKENI come from the germline V gene. With V trimmed by 0 bases and J by 2 bases, 3 bases remained unmatched. There are 15 residues in the CDR3. The CDR3 DNA reads TGTGCCAGCTCACCACCGACAGGGGCCCCCTACGAGCAGTACTTC. It encodes CASSPPTGAPYEQYF.

J is TRBJ1-1 and V is TRBV4-1, with D unclear. Germline V lookup: CDR1 MGHRA, CDR2 YSYEKL. CDR3 length: 15 residues. V shed 1 base and J shed 0 bases, with 9 bases lying between them. CDR3 bases: TGCGCCAGCAGCCAAGTGACAAGCATGAACACTGAAGCTTTCTTT. It yields the protein CASSQVTSMNTEAFF.

This chain connects TRBV2 to TRBJ1-1, with 8 bases that match TRBD1. The CDR3 is 15 amino acids. With 3 bases clipped from V and 3 bases from J, the junction kept 6 bases outside the gene matches. Germline V gene data show CDR1 as SNHLY and CDR2 as FYNNEI. This chain's CDR3 is CASSEQGAGDTEAFF. CDR3 nucleotides: TGTGCCAGCAGTGAGCAGGGGGCCGGGGACACTGAAGCTTTCTTT. Looking up the rest from reference TRBV2 and TRBJ1-1 gives the full variable domain: EPEVTQTPSHQVTQMGQEVILRCVPISNHLYFYWYRQILGQKVEFLVSFYNNEISEKSEIFDDQFSVERPDGSNFTLKIRSTKLEDSAMYFCASSEQGAGDTEAFFGQGTRLTVV.

This chain joins TRBV11-2 and TRBJ1-5; 7 nucleotides agree with TRBD1. Germline V lookup: CDR1 SGHAT, CDR2 FQNNGV. There are 15 residues in the CDR3. Unmatched junction bases numbered 11, after V lost 5 bases and J lost 7 bases. CDR3 coding DNA: TGTGCCAGCAGCCGCGGACAGGTGCTCGGACAGCCCCAGCATTTT. Translating it yields CASSRGQVLGQPQHF.

The count of this clone is one. This chain connects TRBV5-1 to TRBJ1-1; D ambiguous. Trimming stripped 5 bases from V and 4 bases from J, with 15 bases between. In germline, CDR1 is SGHRS, CDR2 YFSETQ. This CDR3 contains 14 residues. CDR3 sequence reads: CASSQLQEGTEAFF. The CDR3 DNA reads as TGCGCCAGCAGTCAATTACAAGAGGGCACTGAAGCTTTCTTT.

This sequence joins TRBV7-2 and TRBJ2-1; 9 nucleotides line up with TRBD2. This CDR3 has 14 residues. V dropped 5 bases and J dropped 8; count of bases not matched to a gene: 7. CDR1 and CDR2 (germline): SGHTA, FQGNSA. The CDR3 sequence: CASSPGLAGHEQFF. The DNA for the CDR3 is TGTGCCAGCAGCCCGGGACTAGCCGGGCATGAGCAGTTCTTC.

The chain links TRBV6-5 to TRBJ2-5; no clear D. The germline V gene encodes CDR1 MNHEY and CDR2 SVGAGI. CDR3 length: 12 amino acids. Trimming removed 3 bases from V and 4 bases from J, with 6 bases in between. The CDR3 DNA sequence: TGTGCCAGCAGTTATTACGGAGAGACCCAGTACTTC. Translating it yields CASSYYGETQYF.

The J gene is TRBJ2-7, the V gene TRBV2; tentatively, D is TRBD1 (5 bases). CDR3 length: 15 residues. CDR1 and CDR2 from the germline V gene are SNHLY and FYNNEI. Trimming shortened V by 5 bases and J by 6 bases, and 20 bases separated the two germline ends. CDR3 residues: CASSYLAGLFREQYF. CDR3 bases: TGTGCCAGCAGTTATCTGGCAGGGCTTTTCCGCGAGCAGTACTTC.